This T cell receptor beta chain was sequenced for a study of blood T cell repertoires in COVID-19. Study at large: Samples representing acute and convalescent COVID-19 were sourced from the United States, Italy and Spain.

V lost 2 bases, J lost 3 bases, and 14 bases lay in between. Germline-derived CDR1 and CDR2 are LNHDA and SQIVND (reference sequence). The CDR3 is 16 residues long. The table came from immunoSEQ multiplex PCR; TCRdb's copy has only in-frame clones and leaves some out. Among roughly 100,000 clones listed, approximately 80% were seen once. The TCR was taken from a man between 65 and 85 years old with acute or convalescent COVID-19. The sample taken for sequencing was peripheral blood. The chain is built from TRBV19 and TRBJ1-3; maybe TRBD1 (6 bases). This CDR3 reads CASSIPGGADGNTIYF. CDR3 nucleotide sequence: TGTGCCAGTAGTATACCCGGGGGGGCAGATGGAAACACCATATATTTT.